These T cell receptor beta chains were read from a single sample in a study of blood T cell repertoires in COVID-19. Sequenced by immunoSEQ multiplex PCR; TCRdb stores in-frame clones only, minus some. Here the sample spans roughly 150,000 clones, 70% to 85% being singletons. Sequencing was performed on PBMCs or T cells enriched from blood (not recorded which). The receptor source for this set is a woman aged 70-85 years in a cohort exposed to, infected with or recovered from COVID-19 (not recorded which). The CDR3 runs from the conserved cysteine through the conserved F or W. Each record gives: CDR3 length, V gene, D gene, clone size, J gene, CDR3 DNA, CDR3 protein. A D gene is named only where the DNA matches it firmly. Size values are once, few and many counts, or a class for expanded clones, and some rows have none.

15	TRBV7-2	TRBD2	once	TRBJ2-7	TGTGCCAGCAGCTCCCTAGCGGGGGCATCCTACGAGCAGTACTTC	CASSSLAGASYEQYF
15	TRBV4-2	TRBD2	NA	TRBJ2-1	TGTGCCAGCAGCCAAGATTTGGCGGGAGAGGGGGAGCAGTTCTTC	CASSQDLAGEGEQFF
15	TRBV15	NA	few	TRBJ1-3	TGTGCCACCAGCAGGACAGTACTCTCTGGAAACACCATATATTTT	CATSRTVLSGNTIYF
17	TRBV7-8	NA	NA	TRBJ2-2	TGTGCCAGCAGCCCGAGACTAGTGTTAGGTAGTGCCGGGGAGCTGTTTTTT	CASSPRLVLGSAGELFF
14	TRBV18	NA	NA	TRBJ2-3	TGTGCCAGCTCACCCGCGAATACTGAAGAGGCGCAGTATTTT	CASSPANTEEAQYF
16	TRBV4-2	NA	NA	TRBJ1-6	TGTGCCAGCAGCCAAGAAATACGGGCGGGTGGTTCACCCCTCCACTTT	CASSQEIRAGGSPLHF
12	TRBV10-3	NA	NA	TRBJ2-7	TGTGCCATCGGGGGACTCGGGGACGAGCAGTACTTC	CAIGGLGDEQYF
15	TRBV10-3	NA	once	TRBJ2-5	TGTGCCATCAGTGATCCGACATCAAGGCAAGAGACCCAGTACTTC	CAISDPTSRQETQYF
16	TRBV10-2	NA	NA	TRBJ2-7	TGCGCCAGCAGTGTAGGGCTAGCGCCGAGCTCCTACGAGCAGTACTTC	CASSVGLAPSSYEQYF
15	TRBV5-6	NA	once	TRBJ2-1	TGTGCCAGCAGCTTCAGACAGAACCCCTACAATGAGCAGTTCTTC	CASSFRQNPYNEQFF
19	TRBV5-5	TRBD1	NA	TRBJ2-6	TGTGCCAGCAGCCTGAGGGCTTGGACAGGGGACGCTGGGGCCAACGTCCTGACTTTC	CASSLRAWTGDAGANVLTF
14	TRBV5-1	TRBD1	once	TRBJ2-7	TGCGCCAGCAGCTTTTTTACAGGGGGGTACGAGCAGTACTTC	CASSFFTGGYEQYF
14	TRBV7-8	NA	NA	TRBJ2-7	TGTGCCAGCAGCACGAGCCTGGTCCTCTACGAGCAGTACTTC	CASSTSLVLYEQYF
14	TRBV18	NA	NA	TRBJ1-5	TGTGCCAGCTCACCGGGGCCAAGGGGTCAGCCCCAGCATTTT	CASSPGPRGQPQHF
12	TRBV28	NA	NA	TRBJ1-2	TGTGCCAGCACGGGGGGCCACTATGGCTACACCTTC	CASTGGHYGYTF
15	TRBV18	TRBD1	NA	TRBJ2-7	TGTGCCAGCTCACCAGGATCCAGGGGGCCCTACGAGCAGTACTTC	CASSPGSRGPYEQYF
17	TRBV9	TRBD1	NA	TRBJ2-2	TGTGCCAGCAGCGTAGGACAGGGAAGGGGTAGCACCGGGGAGCTGTTTTTT	CASSVGQGRGSTGELFF
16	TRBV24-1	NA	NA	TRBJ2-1	TGTGCCACCAGTGCCTACGCAGGGAACTCCTACAATGAGCAGTTCTTC	CATSAYAGNSYNEQFF
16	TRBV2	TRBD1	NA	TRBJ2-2	TGTGCCAGCAGTTCCGCACGGGACAGGCCCGTCGGGGAGCTGTTTTTT	CASSSARDRPVGELFF
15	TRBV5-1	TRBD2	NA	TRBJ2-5	TGCGCCAGCCTCGAAGGAACTAGCGGAAGGAGCTCCCAGTACTTC	CASLEGTSGRSSQYF
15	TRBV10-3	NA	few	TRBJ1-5	TGTGCCATCAGTGAGTCGGTCGTCGGGGATCAGCCCCAGCATTTT	CAISESVVGDQPQHF
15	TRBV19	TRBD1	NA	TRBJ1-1	TGTGCCAGCCGGACAGGGGGCAATTTGATAACTGAAGCTTTCTTT	CASRTGGNLITEAFF
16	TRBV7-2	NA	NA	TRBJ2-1	TGTGCCAGCAGCCCCTACGGCTCTTCTCTAGGGGATGAGCAGTTCTTC	CASSPYGSSLGDEQFF
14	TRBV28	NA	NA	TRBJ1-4	TGTGCCAGCAGTAGTGGAGGCAATAATGAAAAACTGTTTTTT	CASSSGGNNEKLFF
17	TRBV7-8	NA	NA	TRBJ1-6	TGTGCCAGCAGCCCCCGCCCTTCGAAGATATCAACGGTACCCCTCCACTTT	CASSPRPSKISTVPLHF
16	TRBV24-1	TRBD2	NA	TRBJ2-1	TGTGCCACCAGTGAACCTAGCGGGATTGGTTACAATGAGCAGTTCTTC	CATSEPSGIGYNEQFF
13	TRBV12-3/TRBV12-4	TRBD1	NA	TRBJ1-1	TGTGCCAGCAGTTTGACAGGGGACACTGAAGCTTTCTTT	CASSLTGDTEAFF
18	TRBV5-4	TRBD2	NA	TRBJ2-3	TGTGCCAGCAGCACAAGACTAGCGGGAGGGGTCTTAACAGATACGCAGTATTTT	CASSTRLAGGVLTDTQYF
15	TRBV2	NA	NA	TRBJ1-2	TGTGCCAGCAGAGTAATAGGGGTGGGTAACTATGGCTACACCTTC	CASRVIGVGNYGYTF
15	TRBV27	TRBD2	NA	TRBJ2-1	TGTGCCAGCAGTTTTGGGGGGACTAGCTACAATGAGCAGTTCTTC	CASSFGGTSYNEQFF
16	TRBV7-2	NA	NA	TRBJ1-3	TGTGCCAGCAGCTTAGCTATGGCGGGTGCTGGAAACACCATATATTTT	CASSLAMAGAGNTIYF
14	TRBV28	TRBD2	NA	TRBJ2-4	TGTGCCACCCACTACGGACTAGCTAAAAACATTCAGTACTTC	CATHYGLAKNIQYF